This T cell receptor beta chain appears in the sequencing data of a study of blood T cells in healthy people across ages. A remark on this clonotype: What it recognizes is unknown.

The authors ran a second PCR of about 7 to 11 cycles using a sample-barcoded 5' primer and a J-beta primer mix. A template-switch adaptor with 12 random nucleotides tagged each cDNA molecule. TCRdb ran MiXCR on the 5' RACE reads and lists one entry per CDR3 protein. The sample has approximately 730,000 distinct CDR3 sequences, approximately 53% seen once. General study points: Diversity figures based on one million T cells were deemed too low.

V gave up 0 bases and J gave up 8 bases, with 16 bases separating them. Germline CDR1 is MGHRA and CDR2 is YSYEKL. The CDR3 contains 15 residues. The sequenced sample consisted of blood. The sequence derives from a man older than 75 in good health. The chain combines TRBV4-1 with TRBJ1-2; D may be TRBD1 (6 bases). DNA of the CDR3: TGCGCCAGCAGCCAAGACTTAGCAGGGGCGCGGGGCTACACCTTC. Amino acid sequence: CASSQDLAGARGYTF.